These 15 T cell receptor beta chains originate from one sample sequenced in a study of vaccination effects on CD4 cells after COVID-19. The antigens for these receptors are not known. The data were produced by immunoSEQ multiplex PCR, yet TCRdb's version contains in-frame clones alone and is incomplete. The data hold fewer than 30,000 clones, with approximately 80% observed a single time. Prior to sequencing, the ViraFEST assay stimulated PBMC with viral peptide pools, which expanded the antigen-specific CD4+ T cells. The culture ran for 10 days before CD4+ T cells were isolated. PCR confirmed that the person was infected with SARS-CoV-2 between March and December 2020. This specimen consisted of CD4+ T cells from PBMCs cultured with HCoV-NL63 spike peptides, obtained before COVID-19 vaccination. The receptors were sampled from a human donor who had a prior SARS-CoV-2 infection.

The rearrangement uses TRBV5-4 and TRBJ2-1, with 13 nucleotides matching TRBD2. Germline values: CDR1 SGHNT, CDR2 YYREEE (reference sequence). CDR3 length: 15 amino acids. Trimming removed 2 bases from V and 6 bases from J; junction bases left unmatched: 2. The CDR3 reads CASSFTSGGANEQFF. The CDR3 nucleotides read TGTGCCAGCAGCTTCACTAGCGGGGGGGCCAATGAGCAGTTCTTC.

The gene calls are TRBV18 and TRBJ2-3; D ambiguous. CDR1 and CDR2 from the germline V gene are KGHSH and LQKENI. The germline V and J ends were trimmed by 1 base and 4 bases, with 9 bases remaining between them. The CDR3 is 14 amino acids. The CDR3 DNA reads TGTGCCAGCTCACCACTAGTCAAGCCAGATACGCAGTATTTT. It codes for CASSPLVKPDTQYF.

This clone appeared a few times. The chain has TRBV4-1 and TRBJ2-3; D may be TRBD2 (5 bases). CDR3 length equals 16 residues. Germline-derived CDR1 and CDR2 are MGHRA and YSYEKL. V was pared by 4 bases and J by 1 base, with 15 bases between. The CDR3 bases are TGCGCCAGCAGCCGGGAGTTAATGGCGGGCACAGATACGCAGTATTTT. It is translated as CASSRELMAGTDTQYF.

The J gene is TRBJ2-4, the V gene TRBV19, with D perhaps TRBD1 (6 bases). Germline V gives CDR1 LNHDA, CDR2 SQIVND (reference sequence). The CDR3 is made up of 16 amino acids. V was cut by 6 bases and J by 1 base, with 16 bases left in between. CDR3 sequence (DNA): TGTGCCAGTAGCTCAGCCGCAGGGGTGGCCAAAAACATTCAGTACTTC. Translating it yields CASSSAAGVAKNIQYF.

This chain uses TRBV2 with TRBJ2-3; D possibly corresponds to TRBD1 (6 bases). V shed 7 bases and J shed 1 base, with 12 bases lying between them. CDR3 length: 14 residues. Germline V CDR1 and CDR2: SNHLY, FYNNEI. CDR3 in amino acids: CASNRVKGTDTQYF. The CDR3 DNA follows: TGTGCCAGCAACAGGGTGAAGGGCACAGATACGCAGTATTTT. The variable domain in full, completed from reference TRBV2 and TRBJ2-3, reads EPEVTQTPSHQVTQMGQEVILRCVPISNHLYFYWYRQILGQKVEFLVSFYNNEISEKSEIFDDQFSVERPDGSNFTLKIRSTKLEDSAMYFCASNRVKGTDTQYFGPGTRLTVL.

The gene calls are TRBV6-5 and TRBJ1-6, with unresolved D. The germline V gene encodes CDR1 MNHEY and CDR2 SVGAGI. V was pared by 4 bases and J by 7 bases, with 14 bases between. CDR3 size: 15 residues. The CDR3 nucleotides are TGTGCCAGCAGTTCCGCGGGGTTCGGAAATTCACCCCTCCACTTT. As protein: CASSSAGFGNSPLHF.

The chain is built from TRBV6-1 and TRBJ2-3; D not resolved. The V gene's germline CDR1 is MNHNS and CDR2 SASEGT. The V end lost 2 bases, the J end lost 15 bases, and 12 bases lay between the germline ends. CDR3 length equals 11 residues. The CDR3 nucleotides read TGTGCCAGCAGTGAAATGGCAGACAAATATTTT. It yields the protein CASSEMADKYF.

J is TRBJ1-2 and V is TRBV18; no firm D call. The V and J ends lost 0 bases and 4 bases respectively, with 12 bases between them. CDR3 size: 15 residues. Looked up from germline, CDR1 is KGHSH and CDR2 is LQKENI. The CDR3, as DNA: TGTGCCAGCTCACCACCGCTCGGAATAATCTATGGCTACACCTTC. Protein sequence: CASSPPLGIIYGYTF.

This chain joins TRBV3-1 (or the pseudogene TRBV3-2) and TRBJ2-3; perhaps TRBD2 as D (6 bases). This CDR3 comprises 15 residues. V was shortened by 4 bases and J by 4 bases, with 15 bases between the two germline ends. The germline gives CDR1 LGHDT, CDR2 YNNKEL (reference sequence). The CDR3 DNA follows: TGTGCCAGCAGCCGGGGTATGGGGGGTCCAGATACGCAGTATTTT. It translates to CASSRGMGGPDTQYF.

Concerning this clone itself: Compared with germline, one end of the junction differs, possibly owing to a read error. The chain has TRBV7-7 and TRBJ1-1, with D perhaps matching TRBD1 (5 bases). Germline CDR1 reads SSHAT; CDR2 reads FNYEAQ (reference sequence). The CDR3 consists of 13 residues. CDR3 residues: CASSQQAGTEAFF. The CDR3 nucleotides read TGTGCTAGCAGCCAACAGGCCGGGACTGAAGCTTTCTTT.

The rearrangement joins TRBV5-4 to TRBJ1-2, with D possibly being TRBD1 (5 bases). The germline V gene encodes CDR1 SGHNT and CDR2 YYREEE (reference sequence). CDR3 length: 15 residues. V lost 0 bases, J lost 4 bases, and 13 bases lay in between. For the CDR3, the DNA is TGTGCCAGCAGCTTGGGTAGGGGCGGAAGCTATGGCTACACCTTC. Translation: CASSLGRGGSYGYTF.

By its share, this clone is medium-sized. The chain employs TRBV10-3 and TRBJ2-1; possibly TRBD2 for D (5 bases). V lost 8 bases and J lost 4, with 6 bases in between. This CDR3 comprises 11 residues. Germline CDR1 ENHRY, CDR2 SYGVKD. CDR3 in amino acids: CAIRGYNEQFF. The CDR3, as DNA: TGTGCCATCCGAGGGTACAATGAGCAGTTCTTC.

The genes are TRBV5-1 and TRBJ2-1; 12 bases fit TRBD2. The V and J ends lost 5 bases and 6 bases, in that order; junction bases with no gene match: 6. The CDR3 totals 15 residues. The germline V gene has CDR1 SGHRS and CDR2 YFSETQ. CDR3 bases: TGCGCCAGCAGGCGACTAGCGGGAGAACCCAATGAGCAGTTCTTC. Translated, it gives CASRRLAGEPNEQFF. Supplemented by reference TRBV5-1 and TRBJ2-1, the full variable domain reads KAGVTQTPRYLIKTRGQQVTLSCSPISGHRSVSWYQQTPGQGLQFLFEYFSETQRNKGNFPGRFSGRQFSNSRSEMNVSTLELGDSALYLCASRRLAGEPNEQFFGPGTRLTVL.

The gene calls are TRBV19 and TRBJ2-1, with 10 positions matching TRBD2. Germline trimming cut 9 bases from V and 7 bases from J; bases unmatched to any gene: 15. The V gene's germline CDR1 is LNHDA and CDR2 SQIVND (reference sequence). This CDR3 is 16 amino acids long. DNA of the CDR3: TGTGCCAGCGGGGAGGCTAGCGGGAGCGCAGAAAATGAGCAGTTCTTC. Residues: CASGEASGSAENEQFF.

The chain links TRBV11-3 to TRBJ2-2; the match to TRBD2 covers 9 bases. CDR3 length: 15 residues. The germline V gene has CDR1 SGHNT and CDR2 YENEEA. The trim removed 5 bases at V and 7 bases at J, leaving 8 bases unmatched. The CDR3 region is CASSTWGGRGGELFF. The CDR3, as DNA: TGTGCCAGCAGCACCTGGGGCGGGAGGGGCGGGGAGCTGTTTTTT.